A selection of T cell receptor beta chains follows, all from one sample in a study of post-analysis software for immune sequencing data. TCRdb passed the PCR reads through MiXCR, listing each CDR3 protein once. The data show roughly 570,000 distinct CDR3 sequences, around a third seen once. The source material was blood. Receptors originate from a girl aged 2-17 years with multiple sclerosis. Both conserved end residues are part of each CDR3. Fields, in order: J gene, V gene, D gene, clone size, CDR3 DNA, CDR3 protein. The D gene is left open where the match is weak. Clone size is stated in some rows and not others, as once, few, many or a class when expanded.

j_gene: TRBJ2-1; v_gene: TRBV24-1; d_gene: TRBD1; abundance: few; CDR3nt: TGTGCCACCAGTGCCAGGGGGCTATTTGGCAATGAGCAGTTCTTC; CDR3aa: CATSARGLFGNEQFF
j_gene: TRBJ1-1; v_gene: TRBV12-3/TRBV12-4; d_gene: -; abundance: -; CDR3nt: TGTGCCAGCAGTATACAGCTAGAAGCTTTCTTT; CDR3aa: CASSIQLEAFF
j_gene: TRBJ1-4; v_gene: TRBV5-1; d_gene: -; abundance: -; CDR3nt: TGCGCCAGCAGCTGGACAGTAGCTAATGAAAAACTGTTTTTT; CDR3aa: CASSWTVANEKLFF
j_gene: TRBJ2-1; v_gene: TRBV20-1; d_gene: TRBD1; abundance: -; CDR3nt: TGCAGTGCCGACAGGGGGCACAATGAGCAGTTCTTC; CDR3aa: CSADRGHNEQFF
j_gene: TRBJ2-1; v_gene: TRBV29-1; d_gene: -; abundance: -; CDR3nt: TGCAGCGTTGAAGCCCGGCGATCCTACAATGAGCAGTTCTTC; CDR3aa: CSVEARRSYNEQFF
j_gene: TRBJ1-2; v_gene: TRBV20-1; d_gene: -; abundance: -; CDR3nt: TGCAGTGCCAGACAGCATGGTGGGAACTATGGCTACACCTTC; CDR3aa: CSARQHGGNYGYTF
j_gene: TRBJ2-5; v_gene: TRBV5-1; d_gene: TRBD1; abundance: -; CDR3nt: TGCGCCAGCAGCTTCAGGGGGCGCGGGGAGACCCAGTACTTC; CDR3aa: CASSFRGRGETQYF
j_gene: TRBJ2-1; v_gene: TRBV5-1; d_gene: TRBD2; abundance: -; CDR3nt: TGCGCCAGCCATCGGGGGGGCCCCTACAATGAGCAGTTCTTC; CDR3aa: CASHRGGPYNEQFF
j_gene: TRBJ1-2; v_gene: TRBV7-8; d_gene: TRBD1; abundance: few; CDR3nt: TGTGCCAGCAGACAGGGGGCTAACTATGGCTACACCTTC; CDR3aa: CASRQGANYGYTF
j_gene: TRBJ2-5; v_gene: TRBV5-1; d_gene: TRBD2; abundance: -; CDR3nt: TGCGCCAGCAGCGTGGGACTAGCGGGGGGCAATGAGCAGTACTTC; CDR3aa: CASSVGLAGGNEQYF
j_gene: TRBJ1-2; v_gene: TRBV5-1; d_gene: -; abundance: -; CDR3nt: TGCGCCAGCAGCCCGCCGGGGGCCCGGTGGGGCTACACCTTC; CDR3aa: CASSPPGARWGYTF
j_gene: TRBJ2-5; v_gene: TRBV12-3/TRBV12-4; d_gene: TRBD2; abundance: many; CDR3nt: TGTGCCAGCAGCGGACTAGCGGGGGGACAAGAGACCCAGTACTTC; CDR3aa: CASSGLAGGQETQYF
j_gene: TRBJ2-3; v_gene: TRBV24-1; d_gene: -; abundance: -; CDR3nt: TGTGCCACCGGGAGGCAACGGGGCGGGACAGATACGCAGTATTTT; CDR3aa: CATGRQRGGTDTQYF
j_gene: TRBJ2-3; v_gene: TRBV5-1; d_gene: TRBD1; abundance: -; CDR3nt: TGCGCCAGCAGCCGGGACAGGGGGTCTGATACGCAGTATTTT; CDR3aa: CASSRDRGSDTQYF
j_gene: TRBJ2-7; v_gene: TRBV7-9; d_gene: TRBD1; abundance: -; CDR3nt: TGTGCCAGCAGCCCCGACGGGTGGGGACAGGGAGGCCACGAGCAGTACTTC; CDR3aa: CASSPDGWGQGGHEQYF
j_gene: TRBJ2-1; v_gene: TRBV7-8; d_gene: TRBD1; abundance: -; CDR3nt: TGTGCCAGCAGCTTCGGGGGACAGGGGATCTACAATGAGCAGTTCTTC; CDR3aa: CASSFGGQGIYNEQFF
j_gene: TRBJ2-3; v_gene: TRBV12-3/TRBV12-4; d_gene: -; abundance: -; CDR3nt: TGTGCCAGCAGTCCACTAACCCCCTTGGGGACAGATACGCAGTATTTT; CDR3aa: CASSPLTPLGTDTQYF
j_gene: TRBJ2-3; v_gene: TRBV20-1; d_gene: -; abundance: few; CDR3nt: TGCAGTGCTCAAGGGGAGACGGGAGATACGCAGTATTTT; CDR3aa: CSAQGETGDTQYF
j_gene: TRBJ2-3; v_gene: TRBV20-1; d_gene: -; abundance: many; CDR3nt: TGCAGTGCTAGAGATCGAGTCAGGATCACAGATACGCAGTATTTT; CDR3aa: CSARDRVRITDTQYF
j_gene: TRBJ1-3; v_gene: TRBV4-1; d_gene: -; abundance: few; CDR3nt: TGCGCCAGCAGCCAATTTTTTGAAGTCCTCTCTGGAAACACCATATATTTT; CDR3aa: CASSQFFEVLSGNTIYF
j_gene: TRBJ2-3; v_gene: TRBV7-9; d_gene: TRBD2; abundance: -; CDR3nt: TGTGCCAGCAGCCCACCGGGACTAGCCTCCCCGGATACGCAGTATTTT; CDR3aa: CASSPPGLASPDTQYF
j_gene: TRBJ2-3; v_gene: TRBV18; d_gene: -; abundance: -; CDR3nt: TGTGCCAGCTCACCACTCACGACTTCGAGCACAGATACGCAGTATTTT; CDR3aa: CASSPLTTSSTDTQYF